This TCR beta chain was recorded in a study of identical twins. General observations from the study: The authors drew conclusions from cross-sectional statistical analysis rather than following the same donors. Abundant cord blood beta clonotypes carried fewer insertions; memory repertoires showed none. Out-of-frame alpha sequences that twins shared showed excess low generation probability.

This CDR3 region has 17 residues. Germline values: CDR1 MGHRA, CDR2 YSYEKL. Trimming shortened V by 0 bases and J by 2 bases, and 16 bases separated the two germline ends. This clonotype was counted a few times. Its antigen is currently unknown. The cDNA had a unique molecular identifier and a template-switch universal primer site. MiXCR, run by TCRdb on the 5' RACE reads, gives a single entry per CDR3 protein. In the table there are hundreds of thousands of distinct CDR3 sequences, approximately 13% of which are singletons. This sample was also put to use in a study of yellow fever vaccine responses in identical twins.

Sequenced material: CD8+ T cells sorted from blood. This TCR derives from a woman aged 18-35 years in good health. The V call is TRBV4-1, the J call TRBJ2-5; no definite D call. CDR3 protein: CASSQEPPMGTQETQYF. The CDR3 nucleotides are TGCGCCAGCAGCCAAGAACCCCCCATGGGTACGCAAGAGACCCAGTACTTC.